Presented here are 8 T cell receptor beta chains from one specimen sequenced in a study of T cell clonality in common variable immunodeficiency. This table comes from immunoSEQ multiplex PCR, and its TCRdb copy is limited to in-frame clones, with some not included. The sample shows under 45,000 clones, none of them appearing just once. The sequencing input was peripheral blood mononuclear cells. The receptor set was obtained from a person between 18 and 75 years old in good health.

This clone was seen many times. The read terminates 3 residues before the CDR3 end, so the remaining end is supplied by the germline J gene. This sequence joins TRBV18 and TRBJ1-1; D is undetermined. V shed 3 bases and J shed 1 base, with 6 bases lying between them. The CDR3 totals 13 residues. The germline V gene has CDR1 KGHSH and CDR2 LQKENI. CDR3 sequence: CASSPNRNTEAFF. CDR3 DNA (partial): TGTGCCAGCTCACCGAACAGGAACACTGAA.

This clone has ten or more counts. From the germline J gene comes the end of the CDR3, since the read stops 3 residues before it. The chain has TRBV19 and TRBJ2-7; the match to TRBD2 covers 7 bases. The V gene end was trimmed by 5 bases and the J gene end by 4 bases; junction bases not matched to a gene: 11. CDR1 and CDR2 (germline): LNHDA, SQIVND (reference sequence). The CDR3 has 15 amino acids. The covered CDR3 bases are TGTGCCAGTAGTGCCCGAGCGGGATCTATATACGAG. Its translation is CASSARAGSIYE. From start to end, the CDR3 is CASSARAGSIYEQYF.

In its sample, this clone was seen a few times. Being one base from a much bigger clone, this may be a read error. The observed sequence ends 3 residues before the CDR3 terminus, with the missing tail filled in from the germline J gene. V usage is TRBV5-1 and J usage is TRBJ2-2, with 7 positions matching TRBD2. Looked up from germline, CDR1 is SGHRS and CDR2 is YFSETQ. The CDR3 is 19 residues long. The sequenced part of the CDR3 DNA is TGCGCCAGCAGCTCCCTATTCGCGGGGGAGATACCAACTAATGAAAAG. It translates to CASSSLFAGEIPTNEK. The entire CDR3 protein reads CASSSLFAGEIPTNEKLFF.

This clone was observed a few times. The read finishes 3 residues shy of the CDR3 end, and the germline J gene is used to complete it. This rearrangement joins TRBV19 to TRBJ2-3; TRBD1 aligns across 8 bases. V lost 0 bases and J lost 6; bases outside the gene matches: 11. CDR1 LNHDA and CDR2 SQIVND come from the germline V gene (reference sequence). The length of the CDR3 is 17 residues. Incomplete CDR3 DNA: TGTGCCAGTAGTATAGACCTACAGGGGGTCCGTGGGGATACG. This gives the protein CASSIDLQGVRGDT. In full, the CDR3 reads CASSIDLQGVRGDTQYF.

This clone was recorded at least ten times. The read gets to within 3 residues of the CDR3 end, and the germline J gene fills in the rest. The rearrangement uses TRBV14 and TRBJ2-3; perhaps TRBD2 as D (5 bases). Trimming removed 4 bases at V and 6 bases at J, with 11 bases between. CDR3 size: 13 residues. Per germline, CDR1 SGHDN and CDR2 FVKESK. The DNA read from the CDR3 is TGTGCCAGCAGCCCGCAACTAGGGGATACG. Translation gives CASSPQLGDT. The full CDR3 sequence reads CASSPQLGDTQYF.

This clone was detected ten times or more. The sequenced fragment ends 3 residues before the CDR3 boundary, so the rest is inferred from the germline J gene. This chain uses TRBV20-1 with TRBJ2-3; perhaps TRBD2 as D (6 bases). Per the germline V gene, CDR1 is DFQATT and CDR2 is SNEGSKA (reference sequence). V was shortened by 6 bases and J by 2 bases, with 12 bases between the two germline ends. The CDR3 has 13 amino acids. The CDR3 protein is CSAGTVITDTQYF. The CDR3 bases that were read are TGCAGTGCCGGGACTGTCATCACAGATACG.

The sample holds many counts of this clone. From the germline J gene comes the end of the CDR3, since the read stops 3 residues before it. This rearrangement joins TRBV7-3 to TRBJ2-7; 9 nucleotides match TRBD1. Germline loops: CDR1 SGHTA, CDR2 FQGTGA. V gave up 3 bases and J gave up 2 bases; unmatched junction bases: 5. This CDR3 spans 15 amino acids. The CDR3 spells CASSFAGQGTYEQYF. Incomplete CDR3 DNA: TGTGCCAGCAGCTTCGCGGGACAGGGCACCTACGAG.

For this clone: The read terminates 3 residues ahead of where the CDR3 ends, so the germline J gene completes it. The genes are TRBV5-1 and TRBJ2-5, with 10 bases fitting TRBD1. Germline CDR1 SGHRS, CDR2 YFSETQ. The CDR3 loop spans 16 amino acids. J was trimmed by 4 bases and V by 4 bases; bases with no gene match: 10. CDR3 region: CASSPGQGVLPETQYF. CDR3 bases read: TGCGCCAGCAGCCCAGGACAGGGGGTCCTGCCAGAGACC.